This T cell receptor (beta chain) was documented in a study of post-analysis software for immune sequencing data. Broader study findings: Patients showed TRBV5-6, TRBV5-1 and TRBV20-1 among four to six TRBV segments more frequent than in controls. The F measure placed samples prepared in the same batch into strongly shared clusters.

As for this clonotype: Its antigen is still unknown.

Germline assignment: CDR1 DFQATT and CDR2 SNEGSKA (reference sequence). The J segment lost 5 bases and the V segment lost 4 bases, leaving 17 bases of the junction unmatched. CDR3 length: 17 amino acids. Unique molecular identifiers were built into the TCR beta cDNA libraries. Input amounts of roughly 0.85 to 10 million T cells were used. These gave approximately 500,000 cDNA molecules, so each molecule approximated one T cell. TCRdb re-analysed the PCR reads in MiXCR, keeping a single row per CDR3 protein. In the table there are 700,000 to 800,000 distinct CDR3 sequences, about 27% of which are singletons.

The specimen was blood. The genes are TRBV20-1 and TRBJ2-3, with TRBD2 matching 8 bases. The TCR originated in a girl aged 5 to 17 with multiple sclerosis. The CDR3: CSANNPFSGIGRDTQYF. CDR3 coding DNA: TGCAGTGCTAATAACCCCTTTAGCGGGATAGGACGAGATACGCAGTATTTT.